A selection of T cell receptor beta chains follows, all from one sample in a study of regulatory T cells in long-lasting Graves disease. From the multiplex PCR reads, TCRdb called clonotypes with MiXCR, one entry per CDR3 protein. The profile shows over 350,000 distinct CDR3 sequences, 12% to 15% of them singletons. The same sample was also studied in work on T cells in Graves' hyperthyroidism and ophthalmopathy.

The source material was peripheral blood mononuclear cells (PBMCs), sampled at new diagnosis, from a patient treated with antithyroid drugs. The origin of the receptors is a woman in her 50s with Graves disease. Both conserved end residues are part of each CDR3. Part of the rows lack a size; the others show once, few, many or a class for expanded clones.

j_call	clone_size	v_call	cdr3_aa
TRBJ2-7	many	TRBV12-3/TRBV12-4	CASSYQQGDEQYF
TRBJ2-7	many	TRBV7-2	CASSRGRSLSNYEQYF
TRBJ1-2	.	TRBV20-1	CSASWSRGHGYTF
TRBJ1-6	.	TRBV5-1	CASSLGRTATSPLHF
TRBJ2-3	many	TRBV7-2	CASSLLRDRGDLTQYF
TRBJ1-1	.	TRBV5-1	CASNLNLNTEAFF
TRBJ2-1	.	TRBV2	CASSVRKGTNYNEQFF
TRBJ2-1	.	TRBV10-3	CAISEEGIKYYNEQFF
TRBJ2-2	many	TRBV2	CASSEAVPITGELFF
TRBJ2-3	.	TRBV10-3	CAIRKGRATDTQYF
TRBJ2-1	many	TRBV5-1	CASSFYGSGDNEQFF
TRBJ2-5	.	TRBV5-4	CASSSWVQETQYF
TRBJ1-1	.	TRBV28	CASSSSGHRTSEAFF
TRBJ2-7	few	TRBV5-4	CASSKQDYEQYF
TRBJ2-2	many	TRBV28	CASSQGAGELFF
TRBJ2-7	many	TRBV6-2/TRBV6-3	CASSYAQGAGEQYF
TRBJ2-3	many	TRBV27	CASSLQFPSTDTQYF
TRBJ2-7	many	TRBV5-1	CASSFVAGGPYEQYF
TRBJ2-1	.	TRBV9	CASSQTRDASYNEQFF
TRBJ2-5	.	TRBV20-1	CSARDGTGFQETQYF
TRBJ2-2	few	TRBV12-3/TRBV12-4	CASSRTGGTGELLF
TRBJ1-5	many	TRBV28	CASSTGGGQGGYQPQHF
TRBJ2-1	many	TRBV29-1	CSVFRAGPHNEQFF
TRBJ2-1	few	TRBV27	CASSLEAGLAGNNEQFF
TRBJ2-2	many	TRBV27	CASTMDSPSGELFF
TRBJ2-7	.	TRBV18	CASSPLQSDYEQYF
TRBJ2-7	many	TRBV3-1	CASSQGWDSSYEQYF
TRBJ2-5	few	TRBV4-2	CASSQDEWGEETQYF
TRBJ2-7	many	TRBV11-2	CASSQGFYEQYF
TRBJ2-5	.	TRBV27	CASSLRAPGTSGSRETQYF
TRBJ2-1	many	TRBV28	CASSLTISLAFSYNEQFF
TRBJ1-3	.	TRBV4-1	CASSRTGRGTIYF
TRBJ2-1	few	TRBV18	CASSPRNRGTYNEQFF
TRBJ2-2	many	TRBV12-3/TRBV12-4	CASRGGVATGELFF
TRBJ2-5	many	TRBV20-1	CSAPGTVNQETQYF
TRBJ1-1	many	TRBV6-1	CASTKGGGTEAFF
TRBJ1-6	few	TRBV19	CASSTRLDSPLHF
TRBJ1-2	.	TRBV5-1	CASNSGQGAFGYTF
TRBJ2-5	many	TRBV28	CASSPPLANQETQYF
TRBJ2-2	many	TRBV27	CASSQRGGNTGELFF
TRBJ2-3	many	TRBV28	CASSQLRRPTDTQYF